This T cell receptor (beta chain) emerged from a study of blood T cells in healthy people across ages. A second about 6 to 12 cycle PCR used barcoded and J-beta primers. Via MiXCR, TCRdb re-called the 5' RACE reads, giving one row per CDR3 protein. Here the sample spans 1.5 million to 2 million distinct CDR3 sequences, around half being singletons. V lost 0 bases, J lost 8 bases, and 13 bases lay in between. The CDR3 consists of 14 residues. The germline CDR1 and CDR2 sequences are LGHNA and YSLEER. The sample taken for sequencing was blood. The TCR was taken from a woman aged 40 to 50 in good health. The chain recombines TRBV4-3 with TRBJ1-2, with unresolved D. The CDR3 region is CASSQDGQACGYTF. In DNA form, the CDR3 reads TGCGCCAGCAGCCAAGATGGGCAGGCGTGCGGCTACACCTTC.